This record covers a single T cell receptor (beta chain). The record originates from a study of blood T cell repertoires in COVID-19. Study as a whole: In each case, the material was cDNA or gDNA derived from T cells, B-cell-depleted T cells, or PBMCs.

The table came from immunoSEQ multiplex PCR; TCRdb's copy has only in-frame clones and leaves some out. The sample includes 200,000 to 250,000 clones, 65% to 85% of them seen just once. The J segment lost 2 bases and the V segment lost 1 base, leaving 8 bases of the junction unmatched. Germline V CDR1 and CDR2: SEHNR, FQNEAQ (reference sequence). The CDR3 sequence is 18 residues long. The TCR comes from a woman aged 35 to 49 with acute COVID-19. The rearrangement links TRBV7-9 to TRBJ2-3; 11 positions agree with TRBD2. The source material was PBMCs or T cells enriched from blood (not recorded which). CDR3 sequence (DNA): TGTGCCAGCAGCTTAGACTTGGGACTAGCGGTGACCACAGATACGCAGTATTTT. It encodes CASSLDLGLAVTTDTQYF.